This is a list of T cell receptor beta chains from one sample in a study of blood T cell repertoires in COVID-19. Repertoires were generated with immunoSEQ multiplex PCR, while TCRdb's copy carries only in-frame clones and drops some. This sample carries approximately 200,000 clones, 80% to 85% of them seen once, and the ten largest clones take over 5%. Sequencing input: peripheral blood. The receptor source for this set is a woman aged 30 to 39 with acute or convalescent COVID-19. CDR3s include the opening cysteine and the closing phenylalanine or tryptophan. Fields, in order: clone size, J gene, CDR3 length, V gene, D gene, CDR3 DNA, CDR3 protein. A D gene is named only where the DNA matches it firmly. Part of the rows lack a size; the others show once, few, many or a class for expanded clones.

clone_size: .
j_call: TRBJ1-1
cdr3_length: 13
v_call: TRBV6-5
d_call: .
cdr3_nt: TGTGCCAGCAGCCTCACAAGGAACACTGAAGCTTTCTTT
cdr3_aa: CASSLTRNTEAFF

clone_size: once
j_call: TRBJ2-5
cdr3_length: 17
v_call: TRBV9
d_call: TRBD2
cdr3_nt: TGTGCCGGCAGCGTAGGACTAGCGGGGAGGTACCAAGAGACCCAGTACTTC
cdr3_aa: CAGSVGLAGRYQETQYF

clone_size: .
j_call: TRBJ2-7
cdr3_length: 13
v_call: TRBV12-3/TRBV12-4
d_call: TRBD1
cdr3_nt: TGTGCCAGCAGCCCGCCAGGGGGCTACGAGCAGTACTTC
cdr3_aa: CASSPPGGYEQYF

clone_size: .
j_call: TRBJ1-5
cdr3_length: 14
v_call: TRBV7-2
d_call: .
cdr3_nt: TGTGCCAGCAGCTTATTAGGAGGGATTCAGCCCCAGCATTTT
cdr3_aa: CASSLLGGIQPQHF

clone_size: once
j_call: TRBJ2-7
cdr3_length: 14
v_call: TRBV6-2/TRBV6-3
d_call: TRBD2
cdr3_nt: TGTGCCAGCAGACCTAGCGGGGGGCCTTGGGAGCAGTACTTC
cdr3_aa: CASRPSGGPWEQYF

clone_size: .
j_call: TRBJ1-5
cdr3_length: 16
v_call: TRBV6-2/TRBV6-3
d_call: TRBD1
cdr3_nt: TGTGCCAGCAGTCAACCCCCGACAGGGCGCAATCAGCCCCAGCATTTT
cdr3_aa: CASSQPPTGRNQPQHF

clone_size: .
j_call: TRBJ1-3
cdr3_length: 15
v_call: TRBV7-2
d_call: .
cdr3_nt: TGTGCCAGCAGCTTAGCGACAGATTCTGGAAACACCATATATTTT
cdr3_aa: CASSLATDSGNTIYF

clone_size: few
j_call: TRBJ2-7
cdr3_length: 14
v_call: TRBV3-1/TRBV3-2
d_call: .
cdr3_nt: TGTGCCAGCAGCCCCGTCGAAGGGAGCGGCGAGCAGTACTTC
cdr3_aa: CASSPVEGSGEQYF

clone_size: .
j_call: TRBJ2-7
cdr3_length: 15
v_call: TRBV6-2/TRBV6-3
d_call: TRBD1
cdr3_nt: TGTGCCAGCAGCTGGGACAGGACCCAATCCTACGAGCAGTACTTC
cdr3_aa: CASSWDRTQSYEQYF

clone_size: .
j_call: TRBJ1-3
cdr3_length: 16
v_call: TRBV7-6
d_call: TRBD1
cdr3_nt: TGTGCCAGCAGCTTAGCGGGACAGCGCTCTGGAAACACCATATATTTT
cdr3_aa: CASSLAGQRSGNTIYF

clone_size: .
j_call: TRBJ2-7
cdr3_length: 14
v_call: TRBV9
d_call: .
cdr3_nt: TGTGCCAGCAGCGTAGGAGGGAGATTCCACGAGCAGTACTTC
cdr3_aa: CASSVGGRFHEQYF

clone_size: .
j_call: TRBJ2-2
cdr3_length: 17
v_call: TRBV19
d_call: TRBD2
cdr3_nt: TGTGCCAGTAGGGCTGGGAGGGTACCAACGAACACCGGGGAGCTGTTTTTT
cdr3_aa: CASRAGRVPTNTGELFF

clone_size: once
j_call: TRBJ1-4
cdr3_length: 15
v_call: TRBV2
d_call: TRBD1
cdr3_nt: TGTGCCAGCAGGAGGGACAGGGGGCCAAATGAAAAACTGTTTTTT
cdr3_aa: CASRRDRGPNEKLFF

clone_size: once
j_call: TRBJ2-1
cdr3_length: 14
v_call: TRBV7-9
d_call: .
cdr3_nt: TGTGCCAGCAGCTCCGCGACAGGCCTTCTGCCCCAGTTCTTC
cdr3_aa: CASSSATGLLPQFF

clone_size: .
j_call: TRBJ1-1
cdr3_length: 16
v_call: TRBV19
d_call: .
cdr3_nt: TGTGCCAGTAGTATTTCGGGGGTCTCGGGCCTTACTGAAGCTTTCTTT
cdr3_aa: CASSISGVSGLTEAFF

clone_size: .
j_call: TRBJ2-7
cdr3_length: 18
v_call: TRBV28
d_call: TRBD2
cdr3_nt: TGTGCCAGCAGTTTATGGGGACTAGCGGGGGGGCCTTCACACGAGCAGTACTTC
cdr3_aa: CASSLWGLAGGPSHEQYF

clone_size: .
j_call: TRBJ1-5
cdr3_length: 14
v_call: TRBV27
d_call: TRBD1
cdr3_nt: TGTGCCAGCAGGACAGGGGGCGTTAGTCAGCCCCAGCATTTT
cdr3_aa: CASRTGGVSQPQHF

clone_size: .
j_call: TRBJ2-1
cdr3_length: 14
v_call: TRBV29-1
d_call: TRBD1
cdr3_nt: TGCAGCGGGTTAGGACAGGGAACCTACAATGAGCAGTTCTTC
cdr3_aa: CSGLGQGTYNEQFF

clone_size: once
j_call: TRBJ2-3
cdr3_length: 16
v_call: TRBV7-2
d_call: TRBD2
cdr3_nt: TGTGCCAGCGACACTAGCGGGAGGGCCGGGGCAGATACGCAGTATTTT
cdr3_aa: CASDTSGRAGADTQYF

clone_size: .
j_call: TRBJ2-1
cdr3_length: 12
v_call: TRBV3-1/TRBV3-2
d_call: .
cdr3_nt: TGTGCCAGCAGCCTGGGAGCAGCTGAGCAGTTCTTC
cdr3_aa: CASSLGAAEQFF

clone_size: .
j_call: TRBJ1-3
cdr3_length: 17
v_call: TRBV9
d_call: .
cdr3_nt: TGTGCCAGCAGCGTAAGCGGGGGGGCCTTCTCTGGAAACACCATATATTTT
cdr3_aa: CASSVSGGAFSGNTIYF